This T cell receptor (beta chain) was captured in a study of T cells in localized non-small cell lung cancer. Some clones are missing from TCRdb's copy, which holds only in-frame ones; the method was immunoSEQ multiplex PCR. The table has 3,500 to 4,000 clones, roughly 29% seen once; the top ten hold approximately 8%. There are a few counts of this clone. The CDR3 is 14 amino acids. Germline V lookup: CDR1 MNHGY, CDR2 SAAAGT. Between the trimmed V and J ends, which lost 2 bases and 3 bases, there was a span of 10 bases. Sequencing was performed on lung tumor tissue, taken before any cancer treatment. The chain combines TRBV6-8 with TRBJ1-2; TRBD1 might be the D (5 bases). The receptor comes from a man aged 35 to 69 with stage I lung adenocarcinoma. The CDR3 protein is CASSYRGTYYGYTF. CDR3 coding DNA: TGTGCCAGCAGTTACCGGGGGACTTACTATGGCTACACCTTC.